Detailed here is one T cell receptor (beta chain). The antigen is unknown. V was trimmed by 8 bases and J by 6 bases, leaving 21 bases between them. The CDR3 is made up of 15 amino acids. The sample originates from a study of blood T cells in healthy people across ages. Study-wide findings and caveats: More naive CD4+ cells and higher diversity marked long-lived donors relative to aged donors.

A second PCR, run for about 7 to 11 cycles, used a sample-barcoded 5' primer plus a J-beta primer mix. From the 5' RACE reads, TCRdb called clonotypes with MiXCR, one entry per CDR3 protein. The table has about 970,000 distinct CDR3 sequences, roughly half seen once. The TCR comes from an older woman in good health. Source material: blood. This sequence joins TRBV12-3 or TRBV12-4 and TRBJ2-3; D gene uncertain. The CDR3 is CASVPRCGVGDTQYF. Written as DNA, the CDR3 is TGTGCCAGCGTGCCGCGGTGTGGAGTAGGTGATACGCAGTATTTT.